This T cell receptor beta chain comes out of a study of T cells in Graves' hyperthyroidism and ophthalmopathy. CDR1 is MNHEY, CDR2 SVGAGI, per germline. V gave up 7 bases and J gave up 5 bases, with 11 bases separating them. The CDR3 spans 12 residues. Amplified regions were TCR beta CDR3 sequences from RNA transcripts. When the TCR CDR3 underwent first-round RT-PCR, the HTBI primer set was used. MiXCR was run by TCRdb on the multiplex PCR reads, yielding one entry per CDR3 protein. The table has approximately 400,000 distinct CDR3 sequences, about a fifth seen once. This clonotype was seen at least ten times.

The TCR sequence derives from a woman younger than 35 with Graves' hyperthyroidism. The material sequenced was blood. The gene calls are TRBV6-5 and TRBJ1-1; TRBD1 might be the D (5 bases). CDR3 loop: CASIQRGTEAFF. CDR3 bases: TGTGCCAGCATCCAAAGGGGTACTGAAGCTTTCTTT.